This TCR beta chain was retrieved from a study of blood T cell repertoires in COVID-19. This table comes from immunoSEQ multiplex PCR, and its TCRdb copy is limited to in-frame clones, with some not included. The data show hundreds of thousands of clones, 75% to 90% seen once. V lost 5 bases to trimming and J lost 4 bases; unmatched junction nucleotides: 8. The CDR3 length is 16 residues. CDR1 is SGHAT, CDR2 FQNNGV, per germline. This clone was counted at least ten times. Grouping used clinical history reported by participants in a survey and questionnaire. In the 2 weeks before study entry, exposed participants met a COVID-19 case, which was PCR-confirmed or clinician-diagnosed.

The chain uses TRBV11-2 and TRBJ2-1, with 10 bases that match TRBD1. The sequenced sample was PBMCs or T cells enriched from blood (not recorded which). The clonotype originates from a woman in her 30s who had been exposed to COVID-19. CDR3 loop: CASSPTGTGAYNEQFF. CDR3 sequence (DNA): TGTGCCAGCAGCCCCACCGGGACAGGGGCGTACAATGAGCAGTTCTTC.